Here is one TCR beta chain with its context. Its target is not known. These data are taken from a study of cytomegalovirus exposure and HLA in healthy donors. V lost 6 bases and J 0 bases, leaving 11 bases between the germline ends. Germline V gives CDR1 SNHLY, CDR2 FYNNEI. The CDR3 totals 14 residues. Whole-study findings and limits: In an earlier analysis, productive rearrangement rates for most beta V segments clustered near 87% or 30%. A later analysis by the authors found several of the most significant clusters apparently linked to common viral pathogens. In a later analysis, CMV-associated beta chains were mostly HLA-associated, it appeared.

The primer mix had 60 Vbeta and 13 Jbeta primers. Only in-frame clones appear in the TCRdb table, and some are missing; sequencing was by immunoSEQ multiplex PCR. This sample has approximately 100,000 clones, with roughly 79% found just once. The sequenced sample was PBMCs. This TCR was recovered from a man aged 50 or older in good health and CMV-seropositive. The V gene is TRBV2, the J gene TRBJ1-1; tentatively, D is TRBD1 (5 bases). The CDR3 DNA is TGTGCCAGCAGGTGGGGGGGTATGAACACTGAAGCTTTCTTT. This gives the protein CASRWGGMNTEAFF.